The subject of this entry is one T cell receptor (beta chain). The data originate from a study of cytotoxic CD8 clonotypes in ibrutinib-treated CLL. Study-level background: Productive templates averaged roughly 270,000 per sample, and productive rearrangements 90,000 to 95,000.

Clones were sequenced by immunoSEQ multiplex PCR, and TCRdb holds only the in-frame ones, with some missing. The data hold about 92,000 clones, with more than 70% observed a single time. V dropped 5 bases and J dropped 3 bases, with 14 bases sitting between them. Germline lookup yields CDR1 MNHEY and CDR2 SMNVEV (reference sequence). CDR3 size: 14 residues. The sequence was collected from a human donor with chronic lymphocytic leukemia. The V and J genes are TRBV27 and TRBJ2-7; D is perhaps TRBD2 (5 bases). This specimen consisted of PBMCs, obtained after 24 months of ibrutinib treatment. The DNA for the CDR3 is TGTGCCAGCAGTCCGGAGCGCGGAGGCTACGAGCAGTACTTC. Protein: CASSPERGGYEQYF.